This T cell receptor beta chain was profiled in a study of cytomegalovirus exposure and HLA in healthy donors. Germline V gene lookup returns CDR1 SGHVS and CDR2 FQNEAQ. This CDR3 is 18 amino acids long. V lost 1 base and J 6 bases, leaving 21 bases between the germline ends. In the PCR, 60 Vbeta and 13 Jbeta primers were used. The data were produced by immunoSEQ multiplex PCR, yet TCRdb's version contains in-frame clones alone and is incomplete. The table lists 150,000 to 200,000 clones, about four fifths of them singletons. This sequence originates from a woman aged 50 to 60 in good health and CMV-seronegative. Sequenced input: PBMCs. V is TRBV7-8 and J is TRBJ2-2, with D possibly TRBD2 on 6 matching bases. CDR3 coding DNA: TGTGCCAGCAGCTTAGATTCTACAGCTAGCGTATTCCCCGGGGAGCTGTTTTTT. Translated, it gives CASSLDSTASVFPGELFF.